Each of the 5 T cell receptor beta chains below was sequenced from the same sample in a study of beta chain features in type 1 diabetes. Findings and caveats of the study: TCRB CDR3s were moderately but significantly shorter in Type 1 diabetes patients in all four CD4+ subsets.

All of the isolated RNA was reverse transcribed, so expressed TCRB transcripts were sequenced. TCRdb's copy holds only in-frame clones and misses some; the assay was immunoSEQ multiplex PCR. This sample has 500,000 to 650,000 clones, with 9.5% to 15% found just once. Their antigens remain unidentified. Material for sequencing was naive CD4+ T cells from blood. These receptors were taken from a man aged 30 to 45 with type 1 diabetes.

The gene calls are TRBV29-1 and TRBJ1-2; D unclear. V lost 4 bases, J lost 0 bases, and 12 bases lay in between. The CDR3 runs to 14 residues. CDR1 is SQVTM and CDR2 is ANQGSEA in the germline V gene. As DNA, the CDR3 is TGCAGCGTTGCCCGACATTTTCCTAACTATGGCTACACCTTC. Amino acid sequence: CSVARHFPNYGYTF.

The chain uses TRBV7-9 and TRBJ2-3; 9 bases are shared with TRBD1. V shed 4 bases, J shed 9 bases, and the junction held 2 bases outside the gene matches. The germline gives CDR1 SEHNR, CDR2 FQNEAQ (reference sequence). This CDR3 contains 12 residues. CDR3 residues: CASSSTGGTQYF. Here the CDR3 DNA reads TGTGCCAGCAGCTCGACAGGGGGGACGCAGTATTTT.

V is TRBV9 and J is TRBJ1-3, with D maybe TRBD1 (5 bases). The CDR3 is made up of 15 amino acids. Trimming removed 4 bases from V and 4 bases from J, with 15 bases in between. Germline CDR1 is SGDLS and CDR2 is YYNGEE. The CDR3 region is CASSPWRGRGNTIYF. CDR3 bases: TGTGCCAGCAGCCCCTGGAGGGGAAGGGGAAACACCATATATTTT.

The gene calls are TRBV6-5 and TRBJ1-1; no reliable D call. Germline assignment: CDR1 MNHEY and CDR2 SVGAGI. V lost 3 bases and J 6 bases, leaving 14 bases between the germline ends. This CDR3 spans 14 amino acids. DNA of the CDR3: TGTGCCAGCAGTTATACGGCTAGCGCCTCTGAAGCTTTCTTT. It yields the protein CASSYTASASEAFF.

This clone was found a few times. CDR3 loop: CASSARWTSGGEDYNEQFF. CDR3 coding DNA: TGTGCCAGCAGCGCGCGATGGACTAGCGGGGGAGAAGATTACAATGAGCAGTTCTTC. The chain combines TRBV7-9 with TRBJ2-1; 13 bases map to TRBD2. Germline values: CDR1 SEHNR, CDR2 FQNEAQ (reference sequence). CDR3 length: 19 residues. V gave up 5 bases and J gave up 4 bases; unmatched junction bases: 14.